Shown below are 11 T cell receptor beta chains from a single sample sequenced in a study of control samples from healthy donors and cancer patients. Assay used: immunoSEQ multiplex PCR; TCRdb lists only in-frame clones, some missing. The sample contains about 130,000 clones, 80% to 95% of which appear only once. Sequenced sample: blood. The receptors stem from a man aged 18 to 29 in good health.

The chain recombines TRBV6-5 with TRBJ2-3; unclear D gene. Trimming cost V 7 bases and J 1 base, with 9 bases left between them. In germline, CDR1 is MNHEY, CDR2 SVGAGI. This CDR3 is 13 amino acids long. The CDR3 region has the DNA TGTGCCAGCAAAAGGAGCGGCACAGATACGCAGTATTTT. Protein sequence: CASKRSGTDTQYF.

This chain joins TRBV30 and TRBJ1-3; D perhaps matches TRBD1 (5 bases). V was shortened by 0 bases and J by 9 bases, with 9 bases between the two germline ends. From germline, CDR1 is GTSNPN and CDR2 SVGIG (reference sequence). CDR3 size: 12 residues. Written as DNA, the CDR3 is TGTGCCTGGAGTGTAACAGGCACCACCATATATTTT. Its protein is CAWSVTGTTIYF.

The chain is built from TRBV5-5 and TRBJ2-5; unclear D gene. Germline loops: CDR1 SGHKS, CDR2 YYEKEE (reference sequence). Trimming pared 5 bases from V and 5 bases from J, leaving 13 bases between. This CDR3 has 13 amino acids. The CDR3 DNA reads as TGTGCCAGCAGAATGCCGTTCCCGGAGACCCAGTACTTC. This sequence encodes CASRMPFPETQYF.

As concerns this clone: The identical CDR3 is also encoded by other nucleotide sequences in the sample. V gene TRBV27 combines with J gene TRBJ1-2; D is possibly TRBD1 (6 bases). Trimming removed 0 bases from V and 8 bases from J, with 25 bases in between. The germline gives CDR1 MNHEY, CDR2 SMNVEV (reference sequence). There are 18 residues in the CDR3. CDR3 nucleotides: TGTGCCAGCAGTTTATCGAATGGTTCGGGGGCAGGAGCGGGGGGCTACACCTTC. Encoded protein: CASSLSNGSGAGAGGYTF.

This rearrangement joins TRBV11-3 to TRBJ2-1; TRBD2 matches 10 bases. CDR3 length: 17 amino acids. V dropped 5 bases and J dropped 5; count of bases not matched to a gene: 12. Germline V gene lookup returns CDR1 SGHNT and CDR2 YENEEA. CDR3 residues: CASSTGGLAGADNEQFF. In DNA form, the CDR3 reads TGTGCCAGCAGCACAGGAGGGCTAGCGGGGGCCGACAATGAGCAGTTCTTC.

The V gene is TRBV19, the J gene TRBJ1-5; D not certain. Germline loops: CDR1 LNHDA, CDR2 SQIVND (reference sequence). This CDR3 spans 15 amino acids. V lost 1 base to trimming and J lost 4 bases, with 11 bases between them. The CDR3 DNA sequence: TGTGCCAGTAGTATAGGGGTGTCAGGAAATCAGCCCCAGCATTTT. The encoded protein is CASSIGVSGNQPQHF. The full variable domain, in which reference TRBV19 and TRBJ1-5 provide the parts outside the CDR3, is DGGITQSPKYLFRKEGQNVTLSCEQNLNHDAMYWYRQDPGQGLRLIYYSQIVNDFQKGDIAEGYSVSREKKESFPLTVTSAQKNPTAFYLCASSIGVSGNQPQHFGDGTRLSIL.

V is TRBV5-1 and J is TRBJ1-4; possible D gene TRBD1, 5 bases. Germline CDR1 reads SGHRS; CDR2 reads YFSETQ. The V and J ends lost 6 bases and 0 bases respectively, with 12 bases between them. This CDR3 is 15 amino acids long. The CDR3 sequence is CASNQGISTNEKLFF. CDR3 coding DNA: TGCGCCAGCAACCAGGGAATTTCAACTAATGAAAAACTGTTTTTT. Drawing the rest from reference TRBV5-1 and TRBJ1-4, the complete variable domain is KAGVTQTPRYLIKTRGQQVTLSCSPISGHRSVSWYQQTPGQGLQFLFEYFSETQRNKGNFPGRFSGRQFSNSRSEMNVSTLELGDSALYLCASNQGISTNEKLFFGSGTQLSVL.

The J gene is TRBJ1-2, the V gene TRBV6-6; 11 bases align to TRBD1. The CDR3 runs 15 residues. CDR1 MNHNY and CDR2 SVGAGI come from the germline V gene (reference sequence). V dropped 4 bases and J dropped 8; count of bases not matched to a gene: 9. The CDR3 DNA reads as TGTGCCAGCAGTTTTCTGGGGGACAGGGGGAAAGGCTACACCTTC. Its translation is CASSFLGDRGKGYTF.

The V gene is TRBV10-3, the J gene TRBJ2-5, with D perhaps being TRBD1 or TRBD2 (5 bases each). CDR1 ENHRY and CDR2 SYGVKD come from the germline V gene. This CDR3 comprises 13 residues. The V gene lost 8 bases and the J gene lost 2 bases, with 12 bases spanning the gap. DNA for the CDR3: TGTGCCATCTCCGGGACCGTGCAAGAGACCCAGTACTTC. This gives the protein CAISGTVQETQYF.

The J gene is TRBJ1-2, the V gene TRBV5-1, with 7 bases identical to TRBD1. Germline trimming cut 4 bases from V and 7 bases from J; bases unmatched to any gene: 13. The CDR3 covers 15 residues. CDR1 is SGHRS, CDR2 YFSETQ, per germline. Here the CDR3 reads CASSPITGDSGGYTF. CDR3 DNA: TGCGCCAGCAGCCCAATAACAGGGGATTCGGGTGGCTACACCTTC.

The chain is built from TRBV29-1 and TRBJ1-2, with TRBD1 as a possible D gene (5 bases). The germline V gene encodes CDR1 SQVTM and CDR2 ANQGSEA. Trimming removed 1 base from V and 7 bases from J, with 22 bases in between. This CDR3 is 16 amino acids long. The CDR3 sequence is CSVEGRRGPTLFGYTF. CDR3 in DNA: TGCAGCGTTGAAGGGAGGAGGGGACCCACCCTATTTGGCTACACCTTC.